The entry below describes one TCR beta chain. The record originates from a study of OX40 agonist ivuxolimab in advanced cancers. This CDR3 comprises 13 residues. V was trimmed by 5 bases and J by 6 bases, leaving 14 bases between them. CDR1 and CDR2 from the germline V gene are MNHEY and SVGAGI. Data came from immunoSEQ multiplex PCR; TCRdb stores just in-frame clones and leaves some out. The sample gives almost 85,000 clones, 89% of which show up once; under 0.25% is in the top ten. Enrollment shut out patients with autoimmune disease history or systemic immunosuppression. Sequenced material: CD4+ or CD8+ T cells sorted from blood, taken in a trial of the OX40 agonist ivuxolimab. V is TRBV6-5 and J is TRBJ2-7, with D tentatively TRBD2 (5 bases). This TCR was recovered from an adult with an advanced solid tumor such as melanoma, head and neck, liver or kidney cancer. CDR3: CASSEFSGSEQYV. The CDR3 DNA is TGTGCCAGCAGTGAATTCTCGGGGTCCGAGCAGTACGTC.